This T cell receptor beta chain was captured in a study of blood T cell repertoires in COVID-19. V gave up 10 bases and J gave up 7 bases, with 10 bases separating them. Germline lookup yields CDR1 LNHDA and CDR2 SQIVND (reference sequence). The CDR3 spans 11 residues. Authors' methods: How many nucleated cells were present was estimated from reference gene primer amplification. Sequenced by immunoSEQ multiplex PCR; TCRdb stores in-frame clones only, minus some. Clone size and the V and J calls come from that table; the DNA yielded D and trimming. This sample has 270,000 or so clones, with approximately 88% found just once.

V and J are TRBV19 and TRBJ1-4; D gene uncertain. This sequence originates from a woman in her thirties or forties with acute COVID-19. The material sequenced was PBMCs or T cells enriched from blood (not recorded which). CDR3 sequence reads: CATPIGEKLFF. The CDR3 nucleotides read TGTGCCACCCCTATTGGTGAAAAACTGTTTTTT.